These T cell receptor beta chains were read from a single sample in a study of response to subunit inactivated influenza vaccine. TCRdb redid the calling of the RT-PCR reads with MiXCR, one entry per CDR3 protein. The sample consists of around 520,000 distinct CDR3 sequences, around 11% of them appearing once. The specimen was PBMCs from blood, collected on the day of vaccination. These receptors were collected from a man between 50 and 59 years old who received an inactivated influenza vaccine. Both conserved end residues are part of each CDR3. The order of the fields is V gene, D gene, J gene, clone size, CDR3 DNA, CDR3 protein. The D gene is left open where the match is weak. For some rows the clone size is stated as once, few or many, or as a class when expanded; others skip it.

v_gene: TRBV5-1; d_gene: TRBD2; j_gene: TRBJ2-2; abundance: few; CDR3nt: TGCGCCAGCAGCTTACTTACCGGGACTAGCGGGACCGGGGAGCTGTTTTTT; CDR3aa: CASSLLTGTSGTGELFF
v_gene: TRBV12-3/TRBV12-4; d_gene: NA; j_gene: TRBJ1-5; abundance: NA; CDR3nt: TGTGCCAGCAGTTTTAGCAGGTGGGGCAATCAGCCCCAGCATTTT; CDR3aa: CASSFSRWGNQPQHF
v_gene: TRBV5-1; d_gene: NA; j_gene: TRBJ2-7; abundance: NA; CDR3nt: TGCGCCAGCAGCTCGAACTACAGGGACGAGCAGTACTTC; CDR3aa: CASSSNYRDEQYF
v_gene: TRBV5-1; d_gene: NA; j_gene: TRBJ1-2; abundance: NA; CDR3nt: TGCGCCAGCAGCGCTGATACTTATGGCTACACCTTC; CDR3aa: CASSADTYGYTF
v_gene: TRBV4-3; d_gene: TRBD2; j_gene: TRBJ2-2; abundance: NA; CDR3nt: TGCGCCAGCAGCCAGCAGAGCGGGATAGGGACCGGGGAGCTGTTTTTT; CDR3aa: CASSQQSGIGTGELFF
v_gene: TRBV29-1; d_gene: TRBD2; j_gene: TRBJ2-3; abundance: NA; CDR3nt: TGCAGCGTTCGAGCTGGCGGGGGGGCCACAGATACGCAGTATTTT; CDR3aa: CSVRAGGGATDTQYF
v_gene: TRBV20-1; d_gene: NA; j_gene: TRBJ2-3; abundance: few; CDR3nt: TGCAGTGCTAGAGGACCTAGCGGCACAGATACGCAGTATTTT; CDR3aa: CSARGPSGTDTQYF
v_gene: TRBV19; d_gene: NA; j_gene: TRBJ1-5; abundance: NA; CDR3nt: TGTGCCAGTAGACGAACCGGGACATCGAATCAGCCCCAGCATTTT; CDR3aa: CASRRTGTSNQPQHF
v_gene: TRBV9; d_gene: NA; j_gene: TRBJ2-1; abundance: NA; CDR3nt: TGTGCCAGCAGCGTAGATCAGGGATTGGGTGAGCAGTTCTTC; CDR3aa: CASSVDQGLGEQFF
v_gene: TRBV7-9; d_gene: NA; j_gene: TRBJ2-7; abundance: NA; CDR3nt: TGTGCCAGCAGCTCATGGGAATACGAGCAGTACTTC; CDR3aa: CASSSWEYEQYF
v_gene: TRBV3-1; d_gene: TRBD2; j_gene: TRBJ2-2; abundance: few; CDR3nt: TGTGCCAGCAGCCGTAACCTGCGGGGGACCGCGAACACCGGGGAGCTGTTTTTT; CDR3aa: CASSRNLRGTANTGELFF
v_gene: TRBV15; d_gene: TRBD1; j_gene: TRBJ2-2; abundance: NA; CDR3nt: TGTGCCACCAGCATATTACAGGGGTCCGGGGAGCTGTTTTTT; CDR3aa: CATSILQGSGELFF
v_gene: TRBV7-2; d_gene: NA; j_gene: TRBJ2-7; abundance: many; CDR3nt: TGTGCCAGCAGCTTAGCGTTGCAATACGAGCAGTACTTC; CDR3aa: CASSLALQYEQYF
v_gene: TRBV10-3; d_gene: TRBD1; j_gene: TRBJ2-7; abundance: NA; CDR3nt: TGTGCCATCGGTACAGGGGTTGTGATTAGGGACGAGCAGTACTTC; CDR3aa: CAIGTGVVIRDEQYF
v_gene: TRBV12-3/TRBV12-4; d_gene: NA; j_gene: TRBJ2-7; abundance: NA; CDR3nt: TGTGCCAGCAGTTTTACGTCGGGCGAGCAGTACTTC; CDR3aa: CASSFTSGEQYF
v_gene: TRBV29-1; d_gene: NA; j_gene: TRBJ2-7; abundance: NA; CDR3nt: TGCAGCGTTGTACAGGGAGAGCAGTACTTC; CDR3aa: CSVVQGEQYF
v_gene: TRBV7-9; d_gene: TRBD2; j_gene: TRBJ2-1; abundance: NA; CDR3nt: TGTGCCAGCAGCTTGCCCCGGGGGGACCACAATGAGCAGTTCTTC; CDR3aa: CASSLPRGDHNEQFF
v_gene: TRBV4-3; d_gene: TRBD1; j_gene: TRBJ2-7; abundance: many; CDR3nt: TGCGCCAGCAGCCAAGGATACCGGGACAGGTACTACGAGCAGTACTTC; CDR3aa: CASSQGYRDRYYEQYF
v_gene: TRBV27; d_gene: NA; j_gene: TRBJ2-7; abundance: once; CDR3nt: TGTGCCAGCAGTTTGGGGCCGGGCCGATATTACGAGCAGTACTTC; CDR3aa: CASSLGPGRYYEQYF
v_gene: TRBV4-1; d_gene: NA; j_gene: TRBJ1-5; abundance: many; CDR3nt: TGCGCCAGCAGCCAAGAACAGGGCAATCAGCCCCAGCATTTT; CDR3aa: CASSQEQGNQPQHF
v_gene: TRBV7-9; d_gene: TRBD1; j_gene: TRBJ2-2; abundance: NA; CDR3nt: TGTGCCAGCAGCTTAGACTTGGGACAGGGGAACACCGGGGAGCTGTTTTTT; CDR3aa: CASSLDLGQGNTGELFF
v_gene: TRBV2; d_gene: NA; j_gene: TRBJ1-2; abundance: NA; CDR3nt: TGTGCCAGCAGTGAGGCCGGGGTTGGCTACACCTTC; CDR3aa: CASSEAGVGYTF
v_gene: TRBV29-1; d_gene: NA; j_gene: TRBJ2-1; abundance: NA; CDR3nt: TGCAGCGTTGAAGATCGCGCGCGCCACAATGAGCAGTTCTTC; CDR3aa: CSVEDRARHNEQFF
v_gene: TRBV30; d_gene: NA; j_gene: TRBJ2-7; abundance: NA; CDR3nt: TGTGCCTGGAGTTCATGGGGGGACTACGAGCAGTACTTC; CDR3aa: CAWSSWGDYEQYF
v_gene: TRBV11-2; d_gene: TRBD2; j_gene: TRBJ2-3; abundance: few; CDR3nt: TGTGCCAGCAGCTTAAGGACTAGCGGGACCCCAGATACGCAGTATTTT; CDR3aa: CASSLRTSGTPDTQYF
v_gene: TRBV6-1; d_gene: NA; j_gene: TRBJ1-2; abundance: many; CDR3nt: TGTGCCAGCAGTGCCGCGGCGGGACGCTATGGCTACACCTTC; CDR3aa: CASSAAAGRYGYTF
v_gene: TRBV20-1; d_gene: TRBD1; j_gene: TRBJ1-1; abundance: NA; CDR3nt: TGCAGTGCTAGAAGGGGACAGATGGACACTGAAGCTTTCTTT; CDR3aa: CSARRGQMDTEAFF
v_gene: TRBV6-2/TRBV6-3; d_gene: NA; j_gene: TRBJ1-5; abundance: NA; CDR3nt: TGTGCCAGCAGTAAACCGGGACACTATAGCAATCAGCCCCAGCATTTT; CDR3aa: CASSKPGHYSNQPQHF
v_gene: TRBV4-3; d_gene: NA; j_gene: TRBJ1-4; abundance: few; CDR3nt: TGCGCCAGCAGCCAAGCCTTACAGGGCTTTAGTGGAAAACTGTTTTTT; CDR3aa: CASSQALQGFSGKLFF
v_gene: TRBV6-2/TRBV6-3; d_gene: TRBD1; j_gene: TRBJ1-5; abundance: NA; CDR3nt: TGTGCCAGCAGCCCGGACAGGGTGGAAAGCAATCAGCCCCAGCATTTT; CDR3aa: CASSPDRVESNQPQHF
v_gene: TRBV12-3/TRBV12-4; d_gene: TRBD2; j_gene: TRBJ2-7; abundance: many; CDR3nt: TGTGCCAGCAGTTTACGGCTAGCGGGTTCAGACGAGCAGTACTTC; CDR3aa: CASSLRLAGSDEQYF
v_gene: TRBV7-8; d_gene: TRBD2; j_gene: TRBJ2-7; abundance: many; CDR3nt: TGTGCCAGCAGCTTGCCCGCTAGCGGGGGGGCCTCCTACGAGCAGTACTTC; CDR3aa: CASSLPASGGASYEQYF
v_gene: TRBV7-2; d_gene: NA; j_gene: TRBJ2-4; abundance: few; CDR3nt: TGTGCCAGCAGCCCGGGACCGCGCGACATTCAGTACTTC; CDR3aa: CASSPGPRDIQYF
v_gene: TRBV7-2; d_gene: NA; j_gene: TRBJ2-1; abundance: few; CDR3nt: TGTGCCAGCAGGACGAGCGTCGGAGGACACAATGAGCAGTTCTTC; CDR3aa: CASRTSVGGHNEQFF
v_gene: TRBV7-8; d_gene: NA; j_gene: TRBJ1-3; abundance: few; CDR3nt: TGTGCCAGCAGCTTAGTGGGGAGGTGGTCTGGAAACACCATATATTTT; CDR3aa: CASSLVGRWSGNTIYF
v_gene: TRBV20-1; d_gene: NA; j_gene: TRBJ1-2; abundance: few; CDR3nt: TGCAGTGCTAGAATAGGACGAGGCTACACCTTC; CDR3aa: CSARIGRGYTF
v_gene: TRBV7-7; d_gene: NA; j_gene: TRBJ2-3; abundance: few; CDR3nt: TGTGCTAGCAGCTTAGACGCAGCTCTTAGCACAGATACGCAGTATTTT; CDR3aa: CASSLDAALSTDTQYF
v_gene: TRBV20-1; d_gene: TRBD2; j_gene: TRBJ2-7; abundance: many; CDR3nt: TGCAGTGCTATGACTAGCGGGGTGTACGAGCAGTACTTC; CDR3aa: CSAMTSGVYEQYF
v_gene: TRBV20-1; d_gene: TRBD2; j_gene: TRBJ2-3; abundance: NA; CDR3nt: TGCTCACCCGGGACTAGCGACACAGATACGCAGTATTTT; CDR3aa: CSPGTSDTDTQYF
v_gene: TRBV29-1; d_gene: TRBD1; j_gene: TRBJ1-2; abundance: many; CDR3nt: TGCAGCGACGGGACAGGGAAGAACACCTTC; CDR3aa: CSDGTGKNTF
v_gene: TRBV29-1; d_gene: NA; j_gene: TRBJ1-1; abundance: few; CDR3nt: TGCAGCGTCAGTTGGGGCAGGGTAGGATCTGAAGCTTTCTTT; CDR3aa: CSVSWGRVGSEAFF
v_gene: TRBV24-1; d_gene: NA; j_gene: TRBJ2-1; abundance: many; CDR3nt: TGTGCCACCAGTTATGGCCCCAGCTCGGGCGATGAGCAGTTCTTC; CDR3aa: CATSYGPSSGDEQFF
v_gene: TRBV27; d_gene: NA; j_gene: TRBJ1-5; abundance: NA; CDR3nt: TGTGCCAGCATCCCGTGGCAGCTCAATCAGCCCCAGCATTTT; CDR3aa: CASIPWQLNQPQHF
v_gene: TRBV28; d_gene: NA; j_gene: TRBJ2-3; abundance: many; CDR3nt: TGTGCCAGCAGTTTATTCGGGGGAGGCTTTAGCACAGATACGCAGTATTTT; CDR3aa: CASSLFGGGFSTDTQYF
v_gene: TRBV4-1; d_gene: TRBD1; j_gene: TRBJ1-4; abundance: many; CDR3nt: TGCGCCAGCAGCCTCCTCAGGGGGAATGAAAAACTGTTTTTT; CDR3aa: CASSLLRGNEKLFF
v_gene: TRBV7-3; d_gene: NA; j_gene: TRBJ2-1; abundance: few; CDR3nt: TGTGCCAGCAGCTTAGATCGGCAGAATGAGCAGTTCTTC; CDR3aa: CASSLDRQNEQFF
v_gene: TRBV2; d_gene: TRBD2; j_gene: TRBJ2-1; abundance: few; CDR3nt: TGTGCCAGCAGGGAAGCGGGAGTATATAATGAGCAGTTCTTC; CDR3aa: CASREAGVYNEQFF
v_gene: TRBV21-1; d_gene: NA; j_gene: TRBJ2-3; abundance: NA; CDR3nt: TGTGCCAGCAGCCCCGGACAGGAAAGCACAGATACGCAGTATTTT; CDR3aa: CASSPGQESTDTQYF
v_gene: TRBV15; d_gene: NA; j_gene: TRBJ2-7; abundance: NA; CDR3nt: TGTGCCACCAGCAGAGGCCACGAGCAGTACTTC; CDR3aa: CATSRGHEQYF
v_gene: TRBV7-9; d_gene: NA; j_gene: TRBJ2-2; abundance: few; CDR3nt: TGTGCCAGCACACCCACTGGAGGACTCAACACCGGGGAGCTGTTTTTT; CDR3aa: CASTPTGGLNTGELFF
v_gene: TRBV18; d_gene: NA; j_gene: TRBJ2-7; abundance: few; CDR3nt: TGTGCCAGCTCACAGATCAGTGAGTCCCCCTACGAGCAGTACTTC; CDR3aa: CASSQISESPYEQYF
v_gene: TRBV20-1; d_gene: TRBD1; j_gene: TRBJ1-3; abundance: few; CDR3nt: TGCAGTGCAAAGACAGGGGTGGGAAACACCATATATTTT; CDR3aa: CSAKTGVGNTIYF
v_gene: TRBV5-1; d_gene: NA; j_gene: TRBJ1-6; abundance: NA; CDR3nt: TGCGCCAGCAGCTTGGCTCAGCTCCTTAATTCACCCCTCCACTTT; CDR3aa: CASSLAQLLNSPLHF